The 27 T cell receptor beta chains listed next were all sequenced from one sample in a study of OX40 agonist ivuxolimab in advanced cancers. The method was immunoSEQ multiplex PCR; TCRdb's version includes in-frame clones alone and lacks a portion of them. The sample contains about 60,000 clones, about 90% of which appear only once. The material sequenced was CD4+ or CD8+ T cells sorted from blood, taken in a trial of the OX40 agonist ivuxolimab. These receptors originate from an adult with an advanced solid tumor such as melanoma, head and neck, liver or kidney cancer.

This chain uses TRBV28 with TRBJ2-6; possibly TRBD1 for D (6 bases). The germline V gene has CDR1 MDHEN and CDR2 SYDVKM. CDR3 length: 16 residues. CDR3 protein: CATTPGHLSGANVLTF. CDR3 bases: TGTGCTACAACACCGGGACACCTCTCTGGGGCCAACGTCCTGACTTTC.

The V and J genes are TRBV4-3 and TRBJ2-4; a possible D gene is TRBD1 (6 bases). Germline V gene data show CDR1 as LGHNA and CDR2 as YSLEER. V was cut by 4 bases and J by 7 bases, with 11 bases left in between. This CDR3 comprises 13 residues. The CDR3 region has the DNA TGCGCCAGCAGCCGGGACAATGGGAACATTCAGTACTTC. This translates into CASSRDNGNIQYF.

The chain recombines TRBV21-1 with TRBJ1-3. TRBV21-1 is a pseudogene locus. CDR3 length equals 14 residues. The CDR3 DNA sequence: TGTGCCAGCAGCCCGGAGGGGGTTGGAAACACCATATATTTT. It codes for CASSPEGVGNTIYF.

V gene TRBV6-5 combines with J gene TRBJ1-2; 8 bases fit TRBD1. Germline V CDR1 and CDR2: MNHEY, SVGAGI. This CDR3 comprises 14 residues. Unmatched junction bases numbered 10, after V lost 7 bases and J lost 6 bases. The CDR3 nucleotides read TGTGCCAGCATCCCAGGGGGCGCGTCCCATGGCTACACCTTC. It is translated as CASIPGGASHGYTF.

The gene calls are TRBV11-3 and TRBJ2-7, with D maybe TRBD2 (6 bases). Trimming took 5 bases from V and 4 from J, leaving 18 bases between them. Germline V CDR1 and CDR2: SGHNT, YENEEA. The CDR3 is 15 residues long. The CDR3 reads CASSKLLGGDYEQYF. Here the CDR3 DNA reads TGTGCCAGCAGCAAACTGCTGGGCGGGGATTACGAGCAGTACTTC.

The sample holds one count of this clone. V and J are TRBV18 and TRBJ1-2; the D gene is possibly TRBD1 (6 bases). The V and J ends lost 6 bases and 2 bases respectively, with 13 bases between them. CDR1 is KGHSH, CDR2 LQKENI, per germline. There are 14 residues in the CDR3. The CDR3 sequence: CASSPGHTNYGYTF. CDR3 bases: TGTGCCAGCTCTCCGGGACACACGAACTATGGCTACACCTTC.

This clone occurred once. V gene TRBV11-2 combines with J gene TRBJ2-5, with D possibly matching TRBD2 (6 bases). Germline V gene sequence: CDR1 SGHAT, CDR2 FQNNGV. This CDR3 is 12 amino acids long. V dropped 5 bases and J dropped 9 bases, with 13 bases sitting between them. The CDR3 sequence is CASSHLREAQYF. The CDR3 DNA reads TGTGCCAGCAGCCACCTGAGGGAGGCCCAGTACTTC.

The chain has TRBV27 and TRBJ2-1; 14 bases align to TRBD2. The CDR3 extends over 17 amino acids. V lost 7 bases, J lost 7 bases, and 12 bases stayed unmatched. Germline loops: CDR1 MNHEY, CDR2 SMNVEV (reference sequence). The DNA for the CDR3 is TGTGCCAGCACTCGCGGGCAGACTAGCGGGAGGGCTAATGAGCAGTTCTTC. Translating gives CASTRGQTSGRANEQFF.

The genes are TRBV5-4 and TRBJ2-5, with 7 positions matching TRBD2. J was trimmed by 5 bases and V by 4 bases; bases with no gene match: 14. CDR3 length equals 16 residues. Germline assignment: CDR1 SGHNT and CDR2 YYREEE (reference sequence). In DNA form, the CDR3 reads TGTGCCAGCAGCGTCCTGGGGGGGTTAGGACTGGAGACCCAGTACTTC. Translating gives CASSVLGGLGLETQYF. The full variable domain, rest sourced from reference TRBV5-4 and TRBJ2-5, is ETGVTQSPTHLIKTRGQQVTLRCSSQSGHNTVSWYQQALGQGPQFIFQYYREEENGRGNFPPRFSGLQFPNYSSELNVNALELDDSALYLCASSVLGGLGLETQYFGPGTRLLVL.

This sequence joins TRBV10-1 and TRBJ2-1; D is perhaps TRBD1 or TRBD2 (5 bases each). V gave up 6 bases and J gave up 6 bases, with 15 bases separating them. The CDR3 totals 14 residues. In germline, CDR1 is WNHNN, CDR2 SYGVQD (reference sequence). The CDR3 region is CASRRRDQGNEQFF. CDR3 in DNA: TGCGCCAGCAGGCGCCGGGATCAGGGCAATGAGCAGTTCTTC.

The chain employs TRBV11-3 and TRBJ2-4; 13 bases are a match to TRBD2. The V and J ends lost 3 bases and 2 bases, in that order; junction bases with no gene match: 13. The germline CDR1 and CDR2 sequences are SGHNT and YENEEA. This CDR3 comprises 20 residues. The CDR3 reads CASSFSRGLAGVGSKNIQYF. The CDR3 nucleotides are TGTGCCAGCAGCTTTTCCAGAGGACTAGCGGGAGTCGGGTCCAAAAACATTCAGTACTTC.

The genes are TRBV9 and TRBJ2-4; TRBD2 aligns across 7 bases. Germline V gene sequence: CDR1 SGDLS, CDR2 YYNGEE. The CDR3 runs 14 residues. The junction had 10 bases not matched to a gene; V was cut back by 5 bases and J by 8 bases. CDR3 in DNA: TGTGCCAGCAGTACCGGGACCCGGGAGGACATTCAGTACTTC. This codes for CASSTGTREDIQYF.

The chain carries TRBV11-2 and TRBJ1-4, with D maybe TRBD1 (5 bases). The germline CDR1 and CDR2 sequences are SGHAT and FQNNGV. CDR3 length: 15 amino acids. V lost 1 base, J lost 6 bases, and 12 bases lay in between. CDR3 amino acids: CASSLVGRVDEKLFF. CDR3 sequence (DNA): TGTGCCAGCAGCTTAGTCGGCAGGGTCGATGAAAAACTGTTTTTT.

V usage is TRBV7-3 and J usage is TRBJ2-7; D gene uncertain. The CDR3 totals 13 residues. Germline CDR1 reads SGHTA; CDR2 reads FQGTGA. V gave up 0 bases and J gave up 6 bases, with 9 bases separating them. The CDR3 here is CASSLTFGLEQYF. DNA of the CDR3: TGTGCCAGCAGCTTAACGTTTGGTCTCGAGCAGTACTTC.

This chain joins TRBV15 and TRBJ1-1, with D perhaps matching TRBD1 (6 bases). The germline V gene encodes CDR1 LNHNV and CDR2 YYDKDF (reference sequence). V was pared by 3 bases and J by 5 bases, with 13 bases between. The CDR3 is made up of 14 amino acids. The CDR3 coding sequence is TGTGCCACCAGCAGGGGGGGGCTGGCGACTGAAGCTTTCTTT. Its translation: CATSRGGLATEAFF. Together with reference TRBV15 and TRBJ1-1, the CDR3 gives the full variable domain: DAMVIQNPRYQVTQFGKPVTLSCSQTLNHNVMYWYQQKSSQAPKLLFHYYDKDFNNEADTPDNFQSRRPNTSFCFLDIRSPGLGDTAMYLCATSRGGLATEAFFGQGTRLTVV.

The chain carries TRBV7-9 and TRBJ2-1; 9 bases are a match to TRBD1. The CDR3 length is 14 residues. CDR1 is SEHNR, CDR2 FQNEAQ, per germline (reference sequence). The V and J ends lost 4 bases and 5 bases, in that order; junction bases with no gene match: 3. CDR3 in amino acids: CASSWTGDDNEQFF. In DNA, the CDR3 is TGTGCCAGCAGCTGGACAGGGGACGACAATGAGCAGTTCTTC.

Turning to this clone: This CDR3 is also generated by other DNA sequences in the sample. The chain uses TRBV5-1 and TRBJ2-5; D may be TRBD1 (5 bases). V was shortened by 4 bases and J by 5 bases, with 9 bases between the two germline ends. The CDR3 is 12 amino acids. Germline assignment: CDR1 SGHRS and CDR2 YFSETQ. In DNA form, the CDR3 reads TGCGCCAGCAGCCGACAGAGGGAGACCCAGTACTTC. Encoded protein: CASSRQRETQYF.

The rearrangement joins TRBV18 to TRBJ2-3; TRBD2 agrees at 7 bases. This CDR3 has 15 amino acids. Germline V gives CDR1 KGHSH, CDR2 LQKENI. J was trimmed by 2 bases and V by 2 bases; bases with no gene match: 4. The CDR3 loop reads CASSPSAGLTDTQYF. As DNA, the CDR3 is TGTGCCAGCTCACCATCAGCGGGACTCACAGATACGCAGTATTTT.

The rearrangement links TRBV11-2 to TRBJ2-2, with D perhaps TRBD1 (6 bases). V was clipped by 5 bases and J by 2 bases, with 9 bases between them. Germline V CDR1 and CDR2: SGHAT, FQNNGV. The CDR3 has 14 residues. The CDR3 DNA reads TGTGCCAGCAGCCCAGGGGTTAACACCGGGGAGCTGTTTTTT. This translates into CASSPGVNTGELFF.

The gene calls are TRBV18 and TRBJ2-7, with D hard to call. The CDR3 sequence is 13 residues long. The V end lost 2 bases, the J end lost 6 bases, and 11 bases lay between the germline ends. The germline gives CDR1 KGHSH, CDR2 LQKENI. The CDR3 loop reads CASSPVGSSEQYF. As DNA, the CDR3 is TGTGCCAGCTCACCAGTGGGTAGTAGCGAGCAGTACTTC.

The chain joins TRBV28 to TRBJ2-7, with TRBD2 identical over 10 bases. Germline lookup yields CDR1 MDHEN and CDR2 SYDVKM. This CDR3 region has 15 residues. Trimming at V came to 7 bases and at J to 5 bases, leaving 11 bases not matched to a gene. The DNA of the CDR3 is TGTGCCAGCATTAAAGCGGGAGGGCTGATGCACGAGCAGTACTTC. Protein sequence: CASIKAGGLMHEQYF. Filled out from reference TRBV28 and TRBJ2-7, the complete variable domain reads DVKVTQSSRYLVKRTGEKVFLECVQDMDHENMFWYRQDPGLGLRLIYFSYDVKMKEKGDIPEGYSVSREKKERFSLILESASTNQTSMYLCASIKAGGLMHEQYFGPGTRLTVT.

The chain couples TRBV7-2 to TRBJ2-2, with 7 bases that match TRBD1. Germline loops: CDR1 SGHTA, CDR2 FQGNSA. The CDR3 runs 16 residues. J was trimmed by 8 bases and V by 1 base; bases with no gene match: 10. The CDR3 DNA follows: TGTGCCAGCAGCTTAGGCCCGGCTAACAGGGGTGGGGAGCTGTTTTTT. It codes for CASSLGPANRGGELFF.

J is TRBJ1-5 and V is TRBV19; D is undetermined. The CDR3 has 13 amino acids. In germline, CDR1 is LNHDA, CDR2 SQIVND (reference sequence). V lost 5 bases, J lost 1 base, and 6 bases lay in between. The CDR3 DNA sequence: TGTGCCAGTAGTTATGGGAGCAATCAGCCCCAGCATTTT. As protein: CASSYGSNQPQHF.

V gene TRBV7-2 combines with J gene TRBJ2-5; D is uncertain. The DNA end is more similar to TRBJ2-7, so the J call may be wrong. Germline V gives CDR1 SGHTA, CDR2 FQGNSA. This CDR3 has 14 residues. CDR3 coding DNA: TGTGCCAGCAGCTTAGCGGGCAGCTCCTACGAGCAGTACTTC. It yields the protein CASSLAGSSYEQYF.

This clone was detected once. The rearrangement links TRBV27 to TRBJ1-1; D is unresolved. CDR1 is MNHEY, CDR2 SMNVEV, per germline (reference sequence). The CDR3 totals 11 residues. V dropped 7 bases and J dropped 11 bases, with 14 bases sitting between them. The CDR3 loop reads CASTDGRLAFF. CDR3 nucleotide sequence: TGTGCCAGCACCGACGGTCGCCTCGCTTTCTTT.

The J gene is TRBJ1-2, the V gene TRBV7-9; a possible D gene is TRBD1 (5 bases). V was clipped by 2 bases and J by 2 bases, with 9 bases between them. Germline V lookup: CDR1 SEHNR, CDR2 FQNEAQ (reference sequence). This CDR3 comprises 14 residues. CDR3 sequence reads: CASSLFGGNYGYTF. In DNA, the CDR3 is TGTGCCAGCAGCTTATTTGGGGGGAACTATGGCTACACCTTC.

This sequence joins TRBV6-5 and TRBJ2-7, with 9 bases aligning to TRBD1. Trimming cost V 5 bases and J 6 bases; bases outside gene matches: 8. CDR1 and CDR2 (germline): MNHEY, SVGAGI. The CDR3 runs to 14 residues. The CDR3 spells CASSPTGGAGEQYF. The CDR3 DNA reads TGTGCCAGCAGTCCAACAGGGGGCGCGGGCGAGCAGTACTTC.